A single sample gave rise to the 28 T cell receptor beta chains below, sequenced in a study of breast tumors, draining lymph nodes, adjacent tissues. Axillary draining lymph nodes of breast cancer patients supplied the node samples. One entry per CDR3 protein, called by TCRdb with MiXCR from the multiplex PCR reads. The sample consists of over 200,000 distinct CDR3 sequences, about 34% of them appearing once. The sequenced sample was axillary lymph node tissue. The source is a female donor with breast cancer. Some clones in this sample may be carry-over from other donors' samples.

This clonotype has more than one count but fewer than ten. The chain recombines TRBV2 with TRBJ1-1; unclear D gene. The length of the CDR3 is 11 residues. Germline-derived CDR1 and CDR2 are SNHLY and FYNNEI. The V end lost 3 bases, the J end lost 2 bases, and 1 base lay between the germline ends. CDR3 DNA: TGTGCCAGCAGTGATAACACTGAAGCTTTCTTT. It codes for CASSDNTEAFF.

This clonotype was detected many times. The chain has TRBV9 and TRBJ2-1; weak D call: TRBD2 (5 bases). Trimming removed 3 bases at V and 4 bases at J, with 8 bases between. This CDR3 spans 13 amino acids. From germline, CDR1 is SGDLS and CDR2 YYNGEE. CDR3 sequence reads: CASSETTYNEQFF. CDR3 bases: TGTGCCAGCAGCGAGACTACTTACAATGAGCAGTTCTTC.

There are many counts of this clonotype. The J gene is TRBJ2-4, the V gene TRBV12-3 or TRBV12-4; 7 bases match TRBD1. The CDR3 extends over 13 amino acids. Trimming cost V 6 bases and J 10 bases; bases outside gene matches: 9. The CDR3 sequence: CASSRGTAEIQYF. CDR3 nucleotides: TGTGCCAGCAGCAGGGGGACGGCTGAAATTCAGTACTTC.

In its sample, this clonotype was seen many times. The genes are TRBV12-5 and TRBJ2-5; D not certain. Germline V gene lookup returns CDR1 LGHNT and CDR2 FRNRAP. The V end lost 1 base, the J end lost 5 bases, and 2 bases lay between the germline ends. The CDR3 has 11 residues. CDR3 DNA sequence: TGTGCTAGTGGTTTGGACGAGACCCAGTACTTC. It yields the protein CASGLDETQYF. Variable domain in full (rest from reference TRBV12-5 and TRBJ2-5): DARVTQTPRHKVTEMGQEVTMRCQPILGHNTVFWYRQTMMQGLELLAYFRNRAPLDDSGMPKDRFSAEMPDATLATLKIQPSEPRDSAVYFCASGLDETQYFGPGTRLLVL.

Ten or more counts support this clonotype. The rearrangement joins TRBV20-1 to TRBJ2-3, with D hard to call. V lost 4 bases to trimming and J lost 3 bases, with 11 bases between them. CDR3 length equals 13 residues. The germline gives CDR1 DFQATT, CDR2 SNEGSKA (reference sequence). CDR3 nucleotide sequence: TGCAGTGCTAAACAAGACTGGACAGATACGCAGTATTTT. It is translated as CSAKQDWTDTQYF.

The chain carries TRBV10-3 and TRBJ1-2, with TRBD1 matching over 10 bases. Germline CDR1 and CDR2: ENHRY and SYGVKD. The CDR3 contains 15 residues. Germline trimming cut 7 bases from V and 7 bases from J; bases unmatched to any gene: 12. CDR3 bases: TGTGCCATCAACACCGGGACAGGGGTAGAGGGTGGCTACACCTTC. It specifies CAINTGTGVEGGYTF.

This clonotype was seen ten or more times. The chain links TRBV9 to TRBJ2-1; possibly TRBD2 for D (6 bases). Germline CDR1 and CDR2: SGDLS and YYNGEE. The CDR3 contains 15 residues. V lost 1 base and J 2 bases, leaving 10 bases between the germline ends. CDR3 region: CASSVRLDAYNEQFF. The CDR3 DNA sequence: TGTGCCAGCAGCGTAAGACTAGACGCCTACAATGAGCAGTTCTTC.

The chain employs TRBV12-3 or TRBV12-4 and TRBJ1-2; 7 bases fit TRBD1. V lost 5 bases and J lost 12; bases outside the gene matches: 15. The CDR3 runs to 14 residues. The CDR3 sequence: CASSPGQAYSGNTF. The CDR3 DNA reads as TGTGCCAGCAGTCCCGGACAGGCATACTCTGGAAACACCTTC.

The rearrangement joins TRBV6-6 to TRBJ2-5; 9 bases line up with TRBD2. V was clipped by 5 bases and J by 5 bases; unmatched bases: 6. Germline values: CDR1 MNHNY, CDR2 SVGAGI (reference sequence). CDR3 length: 14 residues. CDR3 DNA: TGTGCCAGCAGTGGGCGGGAGGGCGGGGAGACCCAGTACTTC. Translation: CASSGREGGETQYF.

This clonotype was picked up many times. The rearrangement uses TRBV6-1 and TRBJ1-4; 9 bases agree with TRBD1. CDR1 and CDR2 (germline): MNHNS, SASEGT. Trimming took 6 bases from V and 8 from J; bases not matched to a gene: 10. CDR3 length: 15 amino acids. CDR3 nucleotide sequence: TGTGCCAGCAGCAGGAGGACAGGGGAGAGGGAAAAACTGTTTTTT. Translated: CASSRRTGEREKLFF.

This clonotype was observed at least ten times. The J gene is TRBJ2-5, the V gene TRBV12-5; no clear D gene. Germline values: CDR1 LGHNT, CDR2 FRNRAP. The CDR3 is made up of 12 amino acids. Trimming took off 6 bases at V and 5 bases at J, with 10 bases between the two ends. The CDR3 protein is CASGPDRETQYF. In nucleotides, the CDR3 is TGTGCTAGTGGCCCCGATCGTGAGACCCAGTACTTC.

Details on this clonotype: This sequence may be a read error, since a much larger clone differs from it by one base. The chain has TRBV25-1 and TRBJ1-1; D not certain. Germline CDR1 reads MGHDK; CDR2 reads SYGVNS. This CDR3 region has 11 residues. CDR3 DNA: TGTACCAGCAGTACGGAAGTTGAAGCTTTCTTT. Protein sequence: CTSSTEVEAFF. The full variable domain, completed using reference TRBV25-1 and TRBJ1-1, is EADIYQTPRYLVIGTGKKITLECSQTMGHDKMYWYQQDPGMELHLIHYSYGVNSTEKGDLSSESTVSRIRTEHFPLTLESARPSHTSQYLCTSSTEVEAFFGQGTRLTVV.

This clonotype was seen ten or more times. The rearrangement joins TRBV7-9 to TRBJ2-2, with D possibly TRBD2 on 5 matching bases. This CDR3 has 11 amino acids. The ends were cut back, 6 bases at V and 8 bases at J, with 7 bases in the middle. Germline loops: CDR1 SEHNR, CDR2 FQNEAQ (reference sequence). The CDR3 region is CASREEGELFF. CDR3 bases: TGTGCCAGCAGGGAGGAGGGGGAGCTGTTTTTT.

The chain recombines TRBV7-6 with TRBJ1-5; TRBD1 might be the D (5 bases). CDR1 is SGHVS, CDR2 FNYEAQ, per germline. V lost 7 bases to trimming and J lost 5 bases, with 12 bases between them. The CDR3 totals 13 residues. The CDR3 protein is CASMWGIHQPQHF. CDR3 DNA sequence: TGTGCCAGCATGTGGGGGATCCATCAGCCCCAGCATTTT. The whole variable domain, filled in from reference TRBV7-6 and TRBJ1-5, reads GAGVSQSPRYKVTKRGQDVALRCDPISGHVSLYWYRQALGQGPEFLTYFNYEAQQDKSGLPNDRFSAERPEGSISTLTIQRTEQRDSAMYRCASMWGIHQPQHFGDGTRLSIL.

This clonotype has a count of ten or more. The chain is built from TRBV5-8 and TRBJ2-3, with TRBD2 identical over 10 bases. The trim removed 0 bases at V and 4 bases at J, leaving 2 bases unmatched. Germline loops: CDR1 SGHTS, CDR2 YDEGEE. The CDR3 is 15 residues long. Here the CDR3 DNA reads TGTGCCAGCAGCTTGGGGCTAGCGGGAGCAGATACGCAGTATTTT. This codes for CASSLGLAGADTQYF.

The chain carries TRBV5-1 and TRBJ2-5; D uncertain. This CDR3 region has 15 residues. The germline gives CDR1 SGHRS, CDR2 YFSETQ. V was cut by 2 bases and J by 5 bases, with 16 bases left in between. CDR3 nucleotides: TGCGCCAGCAGCTTCGCTGCCGAGTCCAACGAGACCCAGTACTTC. Encoded protein: CASSFAAESNETQYF. The full variable domain, rest sourced from reference TRBV5-1 and TRBJ2-5, is KAGVTQTPRYLIKTRGQQVTLSCSPISGHRSVSWYQQTPGQGLQFLFEYFSETQRNKGNFPGRFSGRQFSNSRSEMNVSTLELGDSALYLCASSFAAESNETQYFGPGTRLLVL.

This clonotype has a handful of counts. The genes are TRBV19 and TRBJ2-1; possibly TRBD1 for D (5 bases). Germline lookup yields CDR1 LNHDA and CDR2 SQIVND (reference sequence). V shed 7 bases and J shed 0 bases, with 16 bases lying between them. The CDR3 is 16 amino acids. CDR3 DNA: TGTGCCAGTAATCCTTCAGGACACGGCTCCTACAATGAGCAGTTCTTC. Protein product: CASNPSGHGSYNEQFF. Based on the CDR3 plus reference TRBV19 and TRBJ2-1, the full variable domain is DGGITQSPKYLFRKEGQNVTLSCEQNLNHDAMYWYRQDPGQGLRLIYYSQIVNDFQKGDIAEGYSVSREKKESFPLTVTSAQKNPTAFYLCASNPSGHGSYNEQFFGPGTRLTVL.

This rearrangement joins TRBV12-5 to TRBJ2-1; D tentatively reads TRBD1 or TRBD2 (7 bases each). The CDR3 covers 16 residues. The V end was cut by 4 bases, the J end by 1 base, with 14 bases between. Per the germline V gene, CDR1 is LGHNT and CDR2 is FRNRAP. The CDR3 nucleotides are TGTGCTAGTGGTTCCTCAGGGGGGGGGTCCTACAATGAGCAGTTCTTC. Its translation is CASGSSGGGSYNEQFF.

This clonotype was found many times. This chain joins TRBV7-9 and TRBJ2-6; possibly TRBD1 or TRBD2 for D (5 bases each). V lost 5 bases to trimming and J lost 0 bases, with 17 bases between them. The germline gives CDR1 SEHNR, CDR2 FQNEAQ (reference sequence). CDR3 size: 18 residues. The CDR3 loop is CASSQRDGGISGANVLTF. CDR3 in DNA: TGTGCCAGCAGCCAAAGGGACGGCGGCATCTCTGGGGCCAACGTCCTGACTTTC.

At least ten counts were recorded for this clonotype. The CDR3 loop is CATSDPSAGSTDTQYF. In nucleotides, the CDR3 is TGTGCCACCAGTGATCCCTCAGCGGGGAGCACAGATACGCAGTATTTT. V and J are TRBV24-1 and TRBJ2-3; 7 bases agree with TRBD2. Per the germline V gene, CDR1 is KGHDR and CDR2 is SFDVKD. The length of the CDR3 is 16 residues. With 3 bases clipped from V and 0 bases from J, the junction kept 5 bases outside the gene matches.

About this clonotype itself: A much more abundant neighbour one base away suggests this may be a read error. CDR3 coding DNA: TGTACCAGCAGCTCACAACCCCGGGGGGAGCTGTTTTTT. It is translated as CTSSSQPRGELFF. V and J are TRBV11-3 and TRBJ2-2; D unresolved. The CDR3 has 13 amino acids. Germline V lookup: CDR1 SGHNT, CDR2 YENEEA.

V is TRBV7-8 and J is TRBJ1-5; tentatively, D is TRBD1 (5 bases). Between the trimmed V and J ends, which lost 8 bases and 7 bases, there was a span of 12 bases. The CDR3 extends over 12 amino acids. Per germline, CDR1 SGHVS and CDR2 FQNEAQ. The CDR3, as DNA: TGTGCCAGCGGAGGGGTAGGACAGCCCCAGCATTTT. As protein: CASGGVGQPQHF.

This clonotype turned up a few times. A single base separates this from a much larger clone, so it may be a read error. The chain has TRBV9 and TRBJ1-2; no firm D call. The CDR3 extends over 15 amino acids. In germline, CDR1 is SGDLS, CDR2 YYNGEE. The CDR3 DNA follows: TGTGCCAGCAGCCGACGACACGAACCTAACTATGGCTCCACCTTC. It translates to CASSRRHEPNYGSTF. The full variable domain, rest sourced from reference TRBV9 and TRBJ1-2, is DSGVTQTPKHLITATGQRVTLRCSPRSGDLSVYWYQQSLDQGLQFLIQYYNGEERAKGNILERFSAQQFPDLHSELNLSSLELGDSALYFCASSRRHEPNYGSTFGSGTRLTVV.

Remarks on this clonotype: A junction end diverges from the germline sequence, so it may reflect a read error. The rearrangement links TRBV5-1 to TRBJ1-6; 9 nucleotides match TRBD1. The CDR3 length is 14 residues. CDR1 SGHRS and CDR2 YFSETQ come from the germline V gene. CDR3 sequence: CASSQQGADSPLHF. In DNA form, the CDR3 reads TGCGCCAGCAGTCAACAGGGGGCTGATTCCCCCCTCCACTTT.

This clonotype occurred a few times. The chain combines TRBV27 with TRBJ2-7; tentative D call: TRBD1 (5 bases). V lost 2 bases and J lost 3, with 11 bases in between. CDR3 size: 14 residues. Germline V gene lookup returns CDR1 MNHEY and CDR2 SMNVEV (reference sequence). The CDR3 reads CASSLRGLHYEQYF. CDR3 nucleotide sequence: TGTGCCAGCAGTTTAAGGGGTCTTCACTACGAGCAGTACTTC.

In this sample, this clonotype turned up a few times. A much larger clone differs from this one at a single base, so this may be a read error. The rearrangement uses TRBV20-1 and TRBJ2-7; 14 bases align to TRBD2. Trimming took 5 bases from V and 9 from J; bases not matched to a gene: 6. The CDR3 extends over 13 amino acids. CDR1 is DFQATT and CDR2 is SNEGSKA in the germline V gene (reference sequence). The CDR3 DNA follows: TGCAGTGCTGGGACTAGCGGGAGCCACGCGCAGTACTTC. This sequence encodes CSAGTSGSHAQYF.

The V and J genes are TRBV20-1 and TRBJ2-5; 8 bases agree with TRBD1. The V and J ends lost 5 bases and 7 bases, in that order; junction bases with no gene match: 12. The CDR3 contains 14 residues. The germline CDR1 and CDR2 sequences are DFQATT and SNEGSKA (reference sequence). The CDR3 region is CSASRGRGRSTQYF. CDR3 bases: TGCAGTGCTTCACGAGGCAGGGGGCGGTCGACCCAGTACTTC.

This clonotype was seen many times. This chain links TRBV15 with TRBJ2-1; D is uncertain. V was trimmed by 5 bases and J by 2 bases, leaving 19 bases between them. Germline CDR1 is LNHNV and CDR2 is YYDKDF (reference sequence). CDR3 length: 17 amino acids. The CDR3 sequence is CATSSPREAQTYNEQFF. Written as DNA, the CDR3 is TGTGCCACCAGCTCCCCCCGTGAGGCTCAGACCTACAATGAGCAGTTCTTC.